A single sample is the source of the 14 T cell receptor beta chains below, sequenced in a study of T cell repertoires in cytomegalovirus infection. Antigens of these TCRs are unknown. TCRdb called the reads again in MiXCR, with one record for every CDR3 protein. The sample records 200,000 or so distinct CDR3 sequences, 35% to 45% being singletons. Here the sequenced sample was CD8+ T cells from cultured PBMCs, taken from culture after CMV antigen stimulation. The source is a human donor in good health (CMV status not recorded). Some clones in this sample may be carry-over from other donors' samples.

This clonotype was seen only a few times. The CDR3 region is CASSPTANTEAFF. CDR3 DNA sequence: TGTGCCAGCAGCCCGACAGCGAACACTGAAGCTTTCTTT. V gene TRBV7-9 combines with J gene TRBJ1-1, with D possibly matching TRBD1 (5 bases). Trimming shortened V by 5 bases and J by 1 base, and 8 bases separated the two germline ends. This CDR3 contains 13 residues. Germline CDR1 and CDR2: SEHNR and FQNEAQ (reference sequence).

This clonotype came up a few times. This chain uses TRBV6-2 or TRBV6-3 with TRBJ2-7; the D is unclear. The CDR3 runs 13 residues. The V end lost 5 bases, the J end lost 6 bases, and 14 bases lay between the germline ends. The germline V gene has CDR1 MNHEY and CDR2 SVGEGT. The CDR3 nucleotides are TGTGCCAGCAGTACTTCCCCTTTAGGCGAGCAGTACTTC. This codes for CASSTSPLGEQYF.

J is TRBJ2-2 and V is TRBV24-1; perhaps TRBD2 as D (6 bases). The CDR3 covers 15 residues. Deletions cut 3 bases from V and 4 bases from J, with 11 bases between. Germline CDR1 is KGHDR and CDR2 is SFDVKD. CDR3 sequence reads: CATSDEKRATGELFF. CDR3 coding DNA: TGTGCCACCAGTGATGAGAAGCGGGCCACCGGGGAGCTGTTTTTT.

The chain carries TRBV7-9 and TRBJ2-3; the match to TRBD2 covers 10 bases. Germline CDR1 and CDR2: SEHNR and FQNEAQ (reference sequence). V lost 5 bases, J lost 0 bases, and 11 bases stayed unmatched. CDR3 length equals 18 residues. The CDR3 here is CASSRRASGGSSTDTQYF. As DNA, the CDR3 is TGTGCCAGCAGCCGCCGAGCTAGCGGGGGATCTAGCACAGATACGCAGTATTTT. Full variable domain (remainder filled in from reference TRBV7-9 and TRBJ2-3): DTGVSQNPRHKITKRGQNVTFRCDPISEHNRLYWYRQTLGQGPEFLTYFQNEAQLEKSRLLSDRFSAERPKGSFSTLEIQRTEQGDSAMYLCASSRRASGGSSTDTQYFGPGTRLTVL.

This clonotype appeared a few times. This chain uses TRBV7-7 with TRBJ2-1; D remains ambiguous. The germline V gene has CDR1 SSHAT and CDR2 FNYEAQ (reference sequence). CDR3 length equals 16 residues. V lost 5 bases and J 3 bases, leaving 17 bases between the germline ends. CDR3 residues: CASSLGPSGRYNEQFF. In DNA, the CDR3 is TGTGCCAGCAGCCTTGGGCCCTCGGGTCGCTACAATGAGCAGTTCTTC.

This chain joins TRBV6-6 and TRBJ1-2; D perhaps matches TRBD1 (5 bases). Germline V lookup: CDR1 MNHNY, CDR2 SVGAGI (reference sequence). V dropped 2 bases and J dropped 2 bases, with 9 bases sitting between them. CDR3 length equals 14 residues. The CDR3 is CASSYGTANYGYTF. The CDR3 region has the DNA TGTGCCAGCAGTTACGGGACCGCGAACTATGGCTACACCTTC.

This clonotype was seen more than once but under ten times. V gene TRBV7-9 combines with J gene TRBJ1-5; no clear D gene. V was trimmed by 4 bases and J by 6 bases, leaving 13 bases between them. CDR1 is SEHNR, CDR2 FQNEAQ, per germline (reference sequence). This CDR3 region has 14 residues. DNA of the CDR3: TGTGCCAGCAGCTCCGATTTAGAGGGTCAGCCCCAGCATTTT. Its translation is CASSSDLEGQPQHF.

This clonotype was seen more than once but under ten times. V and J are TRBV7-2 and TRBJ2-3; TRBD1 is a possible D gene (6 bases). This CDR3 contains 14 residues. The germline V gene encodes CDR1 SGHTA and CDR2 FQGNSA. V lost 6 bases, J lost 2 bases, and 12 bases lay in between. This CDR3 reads CASRPGQYTDTQYF. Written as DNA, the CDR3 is TGTGCCAGCAGACCTGGACAGTACACAGATACGCAGTATTTT.

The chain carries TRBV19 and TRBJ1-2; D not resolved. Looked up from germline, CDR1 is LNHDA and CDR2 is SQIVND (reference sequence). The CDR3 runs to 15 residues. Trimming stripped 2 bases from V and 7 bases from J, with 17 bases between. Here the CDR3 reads CASSIKEGRRAGYTF. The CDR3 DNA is TGTGCCAGTAGTATAAAAGAGGGAAGAAGAGCTGGCTACACCTTC.

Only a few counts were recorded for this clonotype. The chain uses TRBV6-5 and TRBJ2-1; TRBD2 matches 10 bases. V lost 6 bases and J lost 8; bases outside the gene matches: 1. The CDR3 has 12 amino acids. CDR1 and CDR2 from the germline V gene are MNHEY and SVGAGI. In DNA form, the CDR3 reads TGTGCCAGCAGCGGGACTAGCGATGAGCAGTTCTTC. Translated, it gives CASSGTSDEQFF.

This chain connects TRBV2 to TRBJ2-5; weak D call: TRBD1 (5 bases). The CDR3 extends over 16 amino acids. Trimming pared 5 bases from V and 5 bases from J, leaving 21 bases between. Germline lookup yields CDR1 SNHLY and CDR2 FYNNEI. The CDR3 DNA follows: TGTGCCAGCAGTTTGTCTAAGGGCAGGGATTCCGAGACCCAGTACTTC. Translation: CASSLSKGRDSETQYF.

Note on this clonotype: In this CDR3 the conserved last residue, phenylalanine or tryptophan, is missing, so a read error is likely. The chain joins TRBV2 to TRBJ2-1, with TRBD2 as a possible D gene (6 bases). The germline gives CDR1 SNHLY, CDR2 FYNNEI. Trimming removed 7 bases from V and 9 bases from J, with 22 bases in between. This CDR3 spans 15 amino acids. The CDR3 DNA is TGTGCCAGCATCGGGAAGGGTAGCGGCAGGGTTGAGCAGTTCTTA. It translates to CASIGKGSGRVEQFL.

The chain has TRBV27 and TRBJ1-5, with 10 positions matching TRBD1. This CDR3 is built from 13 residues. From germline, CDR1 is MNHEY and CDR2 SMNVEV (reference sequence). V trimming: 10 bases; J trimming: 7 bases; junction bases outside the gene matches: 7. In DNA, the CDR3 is TGTGCCACCAGACAGGGGGCAAACCAGCCCCAGCATTTT. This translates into CATRQGANQPQHF.

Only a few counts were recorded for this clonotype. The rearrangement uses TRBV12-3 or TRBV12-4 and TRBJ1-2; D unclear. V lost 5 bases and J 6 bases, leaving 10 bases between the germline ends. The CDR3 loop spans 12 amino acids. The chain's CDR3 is CASSPEADGYTF. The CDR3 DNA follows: TGTGCCAGCAGTCCCGAGGCCGATGGCTACACCTTC.